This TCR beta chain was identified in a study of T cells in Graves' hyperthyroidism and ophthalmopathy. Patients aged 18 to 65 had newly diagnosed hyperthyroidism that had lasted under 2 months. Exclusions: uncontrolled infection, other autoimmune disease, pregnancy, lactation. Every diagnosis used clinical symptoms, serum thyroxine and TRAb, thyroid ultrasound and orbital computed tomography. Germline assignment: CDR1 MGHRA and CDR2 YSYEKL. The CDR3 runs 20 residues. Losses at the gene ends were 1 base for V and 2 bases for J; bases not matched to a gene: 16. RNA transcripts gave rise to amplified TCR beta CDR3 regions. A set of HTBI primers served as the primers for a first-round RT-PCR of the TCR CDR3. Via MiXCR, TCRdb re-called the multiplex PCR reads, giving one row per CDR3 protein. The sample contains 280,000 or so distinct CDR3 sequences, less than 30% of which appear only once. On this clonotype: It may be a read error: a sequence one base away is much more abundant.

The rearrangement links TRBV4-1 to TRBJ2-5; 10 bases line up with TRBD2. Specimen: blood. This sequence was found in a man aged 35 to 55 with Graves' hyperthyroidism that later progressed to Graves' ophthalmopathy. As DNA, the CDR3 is TGCGCCAGCAGCCAAGCAAGCGGGCCAGCGGGAGGGCCTGGGCAAGAGACCCAGTACTTC. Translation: CASSQASGPAGGPGQETQYF.